The rows below give T cell receptor beta chains drawn from one sample of a study of early stage breast cancer tumors. Here immunoSEQ multiplex PCR was the method, and the copy in TCRdb shows in-frame clones only, minus some. The profile shows fewer than 70,000 clones, roughly 80% of them singletons. Sample: blood. The receptors derive from a person younger than 45 with breast cancer. Both conserved end residues are part of each CDR3. A D gene is named only where the DNA matches it firmly. Only some rows state a clone size, as once, few, many or a class for expanded clones.

TGTGCCAGCAGCTTAGAGAGCGGGAGAAACAATGAGCAGTTCTTC	CASSLESGRNNEQFF	TRBJ2-1	TRBV11-2	-	TRBD2
TGTGCCAGCAGCTTAGTTCAAACCGGGGCCGATGAAAAACTGTTTTTT	CASSLVQTGADEKLFF	TRBJ1-4	TRBV7-9	-	-
TGCGCCAGCAGCCGAGGGGGCGGCGGGGTCGCGGGCGATGAGCAGTTCTTC	CASSRGGGGVAGDEQFF	TRBJ2-1	TRBV5-1	-	-
TGTGCCAGCAGCCAACGGGATTGTCGGGAGGGCCAAAGCTCCTACGAGCAGTACTTC	CASSQRDCREGQSSYEQYF	TRBJ2-7	TRBV7-4	-	TRBD2
TGTGCCAGCAGCGATGGACAGGGGTACGAGCAGTACTTC	CASSDGQGYEQYF	TRBJ2-7	TRBV9	-	TRBD1
TGTGCCGTCTCTAGCGGGGGTTACAATGAGCAGTTCTTC	CAVSSGGYNEQFF	TRBJ2-1	TRBV4-2	-	TRBD2
TGTGCCAGCAGCTCGGGACTCAACTACGAGCAGTACTTC	CASSSGLNYEQYF	TRBJ2-7	TRBV7-2	-	-
TGTGCCAGTAGGGACTGGACAGGGAAGTATCAGCCCCAGCATTTT	CASRDWTGKYQPQHF	TRBJ1-5	TRBV19	-	TRBD1
TGTGCCAGCAGTTTAAGGACCGGGACTAGCGTCACAGATACGCAGTATTTT	CASSLRTGTSVTDTQYF	TRBJ2-3	TRBV28	-	TRBD2
TGTGCCAGCTCACCAGGGACAGTGAATATGTACCAAGAGACCCAGTACTTC	CASSPGTVNMYQETQYF	TRBJ2-5	TRBV18	-	TRBD1
TGCGCCAGCAGACCGACCCAGGGTTGGGAGACCCAGTACTTC	CASRPTQGWETQYF	TRBJ2-5	TRBV5-1	-	-
TGTGCCAGCAGCGTTGGACAGGGAACAGCCAAAAACATTCAGTACTTC	CASSVGQGTAKNIQYF	TRBJ2-4	TRBV7-9	-	TRBD1
TGTGCCAGCAGCTTGGGGGACAGGGGACGGACTCTCTGGGCCAACGTCCTGACTTTC	CASSLGDRGRTLWANVLTF	TRBJ2-6	TRBV7-9	-	TRBD1
TGTGCCAGCAGGAGGGGGGCGGATCAGCCCCAGCATTTT	CASRRGADQPQHF	TRBJ1-5	TRBV2	-	-
TGTGCCAGTAGTAGGTCCCAGATTAACACTGAAGCTTTCTTT	CASSRSQINTEAFF	TRBJ1-1	TRBV19	-	-
TGTGCCATCAGTGAAACCCTAAGACTAGCGGGAGGAACTGGGGCCAACGTCCTGACTTTC	CAISETLRLAGGTGANVLTF	TRBJ2-6	TRBV10-3	few	TRBD2
TGTGCCTGGAGCGTCCGGGGGAGTCAGCCCCAGCATTTT	CAWSVRGSQPQHF	TRBJ1-5	TRBV30	-	-
TGTGCCAGCTCCGGGGGAAACACCATATATTTT	CASSGGNTIYF	TRBJ1-3	TRBV6-5	few	-
TGTGCCAGCAGTTTCGGGGAAGATACGCAGTATTTT	CASSFGEDTQYF	TRBJ2-3	TRBV6-1	-	-
TGCGCCAGCAGCCAAGATCGGGTCAGGATAGCGGGAGGTCGGACCGGGGAGCTGTTTTTT	CASSQDRVRIAGGRTGELFF	TRBJ2-2	TRBV4-1	-	TRBD2
TGTGCCAGCAGCTTTCAGCAGGGGGCGTTTGAAGCTTTCTTT	CASSFQQGAFEAFF	TRBJ1-1	TRBV7-8	-	TRBD1
TGTGCCAGTAGTATGGCCTTTTCTGGGGCCAACGTCCTGACTTTC	CASSMAFSGANVLTF	TRBJ2-6	TRBV19	-	-
TGTGCCAGCAGTTACGGACTCCCGGTCGAGCAGTACTTC	CASSYGLPVEQYF	TRBJ2-7	TRBV6-6	few	-
TGTGCCAGCTCACGACAAGAGACCCAGTACTTC	CASSRQETQYF	TRBJ2-5	TRBV18	few	-
TGCGCCAGCAGTGCGGACAGGGTCAATCCTGAAGCTTTCTTT	CASSADRVNPEAFF	TRBJ1-1	TRBV10-2	few	TRBD1
TGTGCCACCCGAGGGAACACTGAAGCTTTCTTT	CATRGNTEAFF	TRBJ1-1	TRBV15	-	-
TGTGCCAGCAGCCCCCTTCAAGGGAATACGCAGTATTTT	CASSPLQGNTQYF	TRBJ2-3	TRBV7-3	-	-
TGTGCCAGCAGCCCAGATCGGAGTACTGGAGAGACCCAGTACTTC	CASSPDRSTGETQYF	TRBJ2-5	TRBV5-4	-	-
TGTGCCAGCAGTTTCCATACGCGCAATGAGCAGTTCTTC	CASSFHTRNEQFF	TRBJ2-1	TRBV27	few	-